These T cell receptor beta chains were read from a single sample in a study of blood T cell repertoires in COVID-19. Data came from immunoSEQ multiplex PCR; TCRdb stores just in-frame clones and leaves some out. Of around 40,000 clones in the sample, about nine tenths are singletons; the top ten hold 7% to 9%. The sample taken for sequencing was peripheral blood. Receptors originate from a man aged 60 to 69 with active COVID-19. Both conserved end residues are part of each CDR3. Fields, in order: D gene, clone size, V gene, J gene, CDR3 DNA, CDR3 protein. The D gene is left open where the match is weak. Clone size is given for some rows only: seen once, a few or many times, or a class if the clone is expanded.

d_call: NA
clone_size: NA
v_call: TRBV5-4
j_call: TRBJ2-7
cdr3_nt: TGTGCCAGCACAGGCGGGATGAACGAGCAGTACTTC
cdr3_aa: CASTGGMNEQYF

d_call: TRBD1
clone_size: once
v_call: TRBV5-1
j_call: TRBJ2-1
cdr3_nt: TGCGCCAGCAGCCTCTACGGACAGGGCAATGAGCAGTTCTTC
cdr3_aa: CASSLYGQGNEQFF

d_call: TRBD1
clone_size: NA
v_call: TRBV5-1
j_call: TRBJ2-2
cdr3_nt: TGCGCCAGCAGCGCCTCGGGACAGCCAACCGGGGAGCTGTTTTTT
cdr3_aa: CASSASGQPTGELFF

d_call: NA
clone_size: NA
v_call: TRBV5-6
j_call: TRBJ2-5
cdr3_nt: TGTGCCAGCAGCCTGTGGACAGAAGAGACCCAGTACTTC
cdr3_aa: CASSLWTEETQYF

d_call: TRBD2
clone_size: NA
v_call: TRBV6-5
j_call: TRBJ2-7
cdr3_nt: TGTGCCAGCAGAAGACTAGCGGGAGACACCTACGAGCAGTACTTC
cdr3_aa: CASRRLAGDTYEQYF

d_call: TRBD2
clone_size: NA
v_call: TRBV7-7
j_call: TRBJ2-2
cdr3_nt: TGTGCCAGCAGCCTAGGACTAGTCAATGGCGGGGAGCTGTTTTTT
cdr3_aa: CASSLGLVNGGELFF

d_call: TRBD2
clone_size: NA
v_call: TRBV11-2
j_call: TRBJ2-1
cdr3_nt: TGTGCCAGCAGCCCCACGACTAGCGGGAGGGGAGATGAGCAGTTCTTC
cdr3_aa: CASSPTTSGRGDEQFF

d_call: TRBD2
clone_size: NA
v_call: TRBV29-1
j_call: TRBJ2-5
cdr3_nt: TGCAGCGTTGAACGTCTAGCGGGAGGAAGAGAGACCCAGTACTTC
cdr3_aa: CSVERLAGGRETQYF

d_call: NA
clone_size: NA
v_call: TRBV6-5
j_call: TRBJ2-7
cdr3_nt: TGTGCCAGCAGTACCCCAGGGCGCGAGCAGTACTTC
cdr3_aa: CASSTPGREQYF

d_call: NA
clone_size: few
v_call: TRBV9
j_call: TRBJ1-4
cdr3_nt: TGTGCCAGCAGCGTAGGGGGGGGCACTAATGAAAAACTGTTTTTT
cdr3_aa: CASSVGGGTNEKLFF

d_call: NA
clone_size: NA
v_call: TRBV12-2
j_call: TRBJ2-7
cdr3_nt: TGTGCAAGTCGCGCCGGAGGACTGGGCTACGAGCAGTACTTC
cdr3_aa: CASRAGGLGYEQYF

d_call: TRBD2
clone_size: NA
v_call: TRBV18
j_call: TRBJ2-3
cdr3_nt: TGTGCCAGCTCACCAGGGACTAGCGGAACCACAGATACGCAGTATTTT
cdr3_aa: CASSPGTSGTTDTQYF

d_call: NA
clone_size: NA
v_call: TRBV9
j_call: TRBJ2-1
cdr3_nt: TGTGCCAGCAGCGCCGGCCCGGGGTCTACCTACAATGAGCAGTTCTTC
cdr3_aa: CASSAGPGSTYNEQFF

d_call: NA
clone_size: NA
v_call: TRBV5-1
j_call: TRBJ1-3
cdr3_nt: TGCGCCAGCAGCTCTGGAGAGTTATCTGGAAACACCATATATTTT
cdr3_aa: CASSSGELSGNTIYF

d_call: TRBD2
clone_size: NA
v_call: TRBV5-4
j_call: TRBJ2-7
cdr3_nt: TGTGCCAGCAGCTGGTCGGGGGGGCGGCTCCTCTCCTACGAGCAGTACTTC
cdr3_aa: CASSWSGGRLLSYEQYF

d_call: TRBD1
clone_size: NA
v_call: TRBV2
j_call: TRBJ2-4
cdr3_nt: TGTGCCAGCAGCGAAGACAGGGGGCAAAACATTCAGTACTTC
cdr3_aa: CASSEDRGQNIQYF

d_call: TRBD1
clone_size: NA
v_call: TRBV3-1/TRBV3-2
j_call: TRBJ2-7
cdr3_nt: TGTGCCAGCAGCCACCGGGACAGAGAAACCTACGAGCAGTACTTC
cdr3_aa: CASSHRDRETYEQYF

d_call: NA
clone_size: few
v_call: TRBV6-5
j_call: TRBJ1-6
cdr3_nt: TGTGCCAGCAGTTACAACCGTGGGGGAGGTGGTTCACCCCTCCACTTT
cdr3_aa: CASSYNRGGGGSPLHF

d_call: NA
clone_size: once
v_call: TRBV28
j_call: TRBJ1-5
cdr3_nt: TGTGCCAGCAGAGGGGATCAGCCCCAGCATTTT
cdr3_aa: CASRGDQPQHF

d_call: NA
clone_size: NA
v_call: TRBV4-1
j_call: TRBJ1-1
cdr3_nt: TGCGCCAGCAGCCAAAGAGGAGGGGCGGATGAAGCTTTCTTT
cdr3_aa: CASSQRGGADEAFF

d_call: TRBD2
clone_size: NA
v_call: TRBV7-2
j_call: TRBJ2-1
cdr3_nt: TGTGCCAGCAGCCAAAGGAGGTTAACTAGCGGGAGGGCGAACAATGAGCAGTTCTTC
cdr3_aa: CASSQRRLTSGRANNEQFF

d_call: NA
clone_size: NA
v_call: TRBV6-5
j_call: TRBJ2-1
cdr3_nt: TGTGCCAGCCTTTCGACGGTCGGGAACTACAATGAGCAGTTCTTC
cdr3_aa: CASLSTVGNYNEQFF

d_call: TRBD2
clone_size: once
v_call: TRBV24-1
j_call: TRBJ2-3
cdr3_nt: TGTGCCACCAGTGATGGGCGGGAGGGAAACACAGATACGCAGTATTTT
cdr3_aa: CATSDGREGNTDTQYF

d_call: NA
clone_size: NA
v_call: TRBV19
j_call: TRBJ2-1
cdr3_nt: TGTGCCACTTACAGGGGGGGCCATTACAATGAGCAGTTCTTC
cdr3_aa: CATYRGGHYNEQFF

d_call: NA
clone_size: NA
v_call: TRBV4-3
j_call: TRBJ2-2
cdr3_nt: TGCGCCAGCAGCCAAGAACCGGCGGGGAGCCAAGCCGGGGAGCTGTTTTTT
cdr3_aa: CASSQEPAGSQAGELFF

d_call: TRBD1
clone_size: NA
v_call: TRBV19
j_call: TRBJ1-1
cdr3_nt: TGTGCCAGTAGTATAGTTGGGACAGGGAACACTGAAGCTTTCTTT
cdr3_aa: CASSIVGTGNTEAFF

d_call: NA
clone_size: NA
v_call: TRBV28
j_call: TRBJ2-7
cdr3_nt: TGTGCCAGCAGTTTACAGACACCCTCCTACGAGCAGTACTTC
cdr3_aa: CASSLQTPSYEQYF

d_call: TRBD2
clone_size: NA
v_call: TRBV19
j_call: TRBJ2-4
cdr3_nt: TGTGCCAGTAGTATTGGGACTACTCTAGCCAAAAACATTCAGTACTTC
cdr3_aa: CASSIGTTLAKNIQYF

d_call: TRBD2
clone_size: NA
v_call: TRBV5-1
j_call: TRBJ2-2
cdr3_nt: TGCGCCAGCAGCTTGGGGCAGCGGGAGGGCCACACCGGGGAGCTGTTTTTT
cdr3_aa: CASSLGQREGHTGELFF

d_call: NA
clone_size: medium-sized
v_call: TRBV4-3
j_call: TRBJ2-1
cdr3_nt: TGCGCCAGCAGCCAAGGTCTCATCGGGGCGGGGAATGAGCAGTTCTTC
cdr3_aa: CASSQGLIGAGNEQFF

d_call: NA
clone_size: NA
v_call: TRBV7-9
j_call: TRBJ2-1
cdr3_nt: TGTGCCAGCAGCGCCGGCGGGGCTTACAATGAGCAGTTCTTC
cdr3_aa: CASSAGGAYNEQFF

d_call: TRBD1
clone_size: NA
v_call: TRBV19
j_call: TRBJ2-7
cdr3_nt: TGTGCCAGTAGTAATGGACAGGTGGGGAAGTACTTC
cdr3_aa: CASSNGQVGKYF

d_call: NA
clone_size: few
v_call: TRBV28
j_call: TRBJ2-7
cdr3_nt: TGTGCCAGCGGCATCAGGGGGGCGGGCTACGAGCAGTACTTC
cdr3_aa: CASGIRGAGYEQYF

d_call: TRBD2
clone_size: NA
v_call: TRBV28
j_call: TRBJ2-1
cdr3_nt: TGTGCCAGCAGTTTACCATACCCTCCGGGACTAGCGGGAGACAACTCCTACAATGAGCAGTTCTTC
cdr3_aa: CASSLPYPPGLAGDNSYNEQFF

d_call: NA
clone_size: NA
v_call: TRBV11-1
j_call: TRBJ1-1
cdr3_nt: TGTGCCAGCAGCTTAGGCGTCCACGGAGCTTTCTTT
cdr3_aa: CASSLGVHGAFF

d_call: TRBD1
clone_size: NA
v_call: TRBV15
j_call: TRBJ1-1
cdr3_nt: TGTGCCACCAGCCCCGGGACAGGGGTGTATGCTTTCTTT
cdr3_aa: CATSPGTGVYAFF

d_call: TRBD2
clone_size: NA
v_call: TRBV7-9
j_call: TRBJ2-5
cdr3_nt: TGTGCCAGCAGCAGGGCGGTAGCGGGAGCTGTAGAGACCCAGTACTTC
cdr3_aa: CASSRAVAGAVETQYF

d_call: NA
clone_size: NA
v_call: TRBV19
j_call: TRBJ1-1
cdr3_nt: TGTGCCAGTAGCACGGGAGGGGGGAACACTGAAGCTTTCTTT
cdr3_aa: CASSTGGGNTEAFF

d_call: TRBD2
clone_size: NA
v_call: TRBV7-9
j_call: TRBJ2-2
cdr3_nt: TGTGCCAGCAGCTTAGCTTGGGGACTAGCGGAACTCACCGGGGAGCTGTTTTTT
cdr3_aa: CASSLAWGLAELTGELFF

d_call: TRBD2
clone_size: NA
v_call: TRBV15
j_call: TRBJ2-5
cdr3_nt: TGTGCCACCAGCAGAGCCCTCGGGGGGGGCCAAGAGACCCAGTACTTC
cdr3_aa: CATSRALGGGQETQYF

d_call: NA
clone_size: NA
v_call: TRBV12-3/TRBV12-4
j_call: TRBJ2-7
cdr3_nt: TGTGCCAGCAGGCAGGGGCGGGCCGAGCAGTACTTC
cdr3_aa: CASRQGRAEQYF

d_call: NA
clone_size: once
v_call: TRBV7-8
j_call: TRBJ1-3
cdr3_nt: TGTGCCAGCAGCTTAAGCAGGGGTGGAAACACCATATATTTT
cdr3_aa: CASSLSRGGNTIYF

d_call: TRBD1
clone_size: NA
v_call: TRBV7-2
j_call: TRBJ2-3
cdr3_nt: TGTGCCAGCAGCTTAGCGCCAGGGGGTGGGCAGGATACGCAGTATTTT
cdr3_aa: CASSLAPGGGQDTQYF

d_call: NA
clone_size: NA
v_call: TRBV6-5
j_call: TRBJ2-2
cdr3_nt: TGTGCCAGCAGCGACACCAACACCGGGGAGCTGTTTTTT
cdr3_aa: CASSDTNTGELFF

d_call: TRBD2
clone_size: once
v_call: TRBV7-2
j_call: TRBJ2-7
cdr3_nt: TGTGCCAGCAGGCGGGGGGCGGGTTTCGAGCAGTACTTC
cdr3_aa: CASRRGAGFEQYF

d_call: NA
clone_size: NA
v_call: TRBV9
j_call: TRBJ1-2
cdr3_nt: TGTGCCAGCAGCGTAACTGATCAGGGTGGCTACACCTTC
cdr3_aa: CASSVTDQGGYTF

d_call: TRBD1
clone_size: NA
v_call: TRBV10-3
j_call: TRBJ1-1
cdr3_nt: TGTGCCATCAGTGTCACAGGGGGCGAAGCTTTCTTT
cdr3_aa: CAISVTGGEAFF

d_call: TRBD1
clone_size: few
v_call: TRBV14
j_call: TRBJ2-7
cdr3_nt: TGTGCCAGCAGCCAAGATTGGGACAGACGCGAGCAGTACTTC
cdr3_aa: CASSQDWDRREQYF

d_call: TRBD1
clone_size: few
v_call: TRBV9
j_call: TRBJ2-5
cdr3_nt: TGTGCCAGCAGCGTAGGGACAGGGGAGGAGACCCAGTACTTC
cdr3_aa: CASSVGTGEETQYF

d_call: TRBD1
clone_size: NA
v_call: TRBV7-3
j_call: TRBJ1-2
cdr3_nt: TGTGCCAGCAGCTCCAGGACAGGGGACCCCACTGGCTACACCTTC
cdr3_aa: CASSSRTGDPTGYTF